The rows below give T cell receptor beta chains drawn from one sample of a study of blood T cell repertoires in COVID-19. Here immunoSEQ multiplex PCR was the method, and the copy in TCRdb shows in-frame clones only, minus some. The data contain approximately 150,000 clones, roughly 90% of them singletons. Sequencing was carried out using PBMCs or T cells enriched from blood (not recorded which). The receptors derive from a human donor with acute COVID-19. The donor label of this sample is uncertain. Each CDR3 is given without its conserved first and last residue.

TRBV7-9 ASSDPTGSNEKLF
TRBV19 ASSIPRDRDSNQPQH
TRBV4-1 ASSHSSGPTDTQY
TRBV6-4 ASSDGANTGELF
TRBV19 ASTLHMNTEAF
TRBV6-2/TRBV6-3 ASSYRDSGGYT
TRBV7-3 ASSLRGTGHDNEQF
TRBV9 ASSATGTGHYEQY
TRBV6-5 ASSYRLAGGEEQF
TRBV25-1 ASSVQGATGELF
TRBV24-1 ATSDIQGTGELF
TRBV19 ASSRDRGRGQPQH
TRBV30 AWSVSGGTGEAF
TRBV27 ASSSGQEAF
TRBV6-1 ASNPQGAKGYT
TRBV5-1 ASSHGDEQF
TRBV6-2/TRBV6-3 ASSYSGTDPGNTIY
TRBV4-3 ASSQEIMNTEAF
TRBV11-2 ASSSSGGSTGELF
TRBV5-5 ASSLLGDSSGNTIY
TRBV6-2/TRBV6-3 ASSYSRGSNYGYT
TRBV3-1/TRBV3-2 ASSNRGATYGYT
TRBV19 ASSIQGAFSEQY
TRBV6-5 ASRGQGPYEQY
TRBV9 ASSVGGGGYEQY
TRBV4-1 ASSPSGLAGGGTDTQY
TRBV2 ASSEETGTISPLH
TRBV4-1 ASSQEGLRQLYNEQF
TRBV29-1 SVEDPRAGLAGEAQETQY
TRBV7-2 ASSLAKAGAFTPSTDTQY
TRBV6-1 ASSDTGDNEKLF
TRBV6-2/TRBV6-3 ASSYSRFGGNEQF
TRBV10-3 AISEQGEKSPLH
TRBV2 ASTGDGRREPQH
TRBV2 ASSERSITDTQY
TRBV6-2/TRBV6-3 ASSSRDRGYRYEQF
TRBV2 ASRAGTRGGNEQF
TRBV5-1 ASSIGEVHREAF
TRBV5-1 ASSPDRGRPDTQY
TRBV19 ASSIGVDRKLF
TRBV7-9 ASSLGAGTEAF
TRBV5-1 ASSYRTGTYEQY
TRBV14 ASSQGVGGSYEQY
TRBV2 ASSITPPTRRGETQY